The 30 T cell receptor beta chains below were found in one sample sequenced in a study of chemoradiotherapy in HPV16-positive cancers. Clones were sequenced by immunoSEQ multiplex PCR, and TCRdb holds only the in-frame ones, with some missing. This table holds 55,000 to 85,000 clones, roughly 90% found once. The sequencing used blood, collected from a patient who underwent chemoradiotherapy. These TCRs come from a human donor with HPV-associated anogenital cancer.

The genes are TRBV5-6 and TRBJ2-5; 7 bases agree with TRBD2. The CDR3 runs to 17 residues. Germline CDR1 is SGHDT and CDR2 is YYEEEE. V shed 0 bases, J shed 2 bases, and the junction held 10 bases outside the gene matches. The CDR3 region is CASSLALTSGGQETQYF. CDR3 nucleotide sequence: TGTGCCAGCAGCTTGGCTCTCACCTCGGGGGGACAAGAGACCCAGTACTTC.

The chain carries TRBV7-6 and TRBJ2-7; D not certain. Trimming took off 1 base at V and 6 bases at J, with 13 bases between the two ends. The CDR3 runs 14 residues. Germline loops: CDR1 SGHVS, CDR2 FNYEAQ. The CDR3 bases are TGTGCCAGCAGCTTAGAGATGTCAGATCCCGAGCAGTACTTC. Its translation is CASSLEMSDPEQYF.

This clone showed up just once. The V gene is TRBV5-4, the J gene TRBJ2-3; tentative D call: TRBD2 (6 bases). This CDR3 has 16 amino acids. Per the germline V gene, CDR1 is SGHNT and CDR2 is YYREEE (reference sequence). V shed 3 bases and J shed 0 bases, with 14 bases lying between them. CDR3 amino acids: CASSWDSYPSTDTQYF. The CDR3 DNA follows: TGTGCCAGCAGCTGGGACTCATACCCTAGCACAGATACGCAGTATTTT.

The V call is TRBV7-9, the J call TRBJ1-1; no reliable D call. Germline CDR1 SEHNR, CDR2 FQNEAQ (reference sequence). The CDR3 contains 9 residues. Trimming took 6 bases from V and 8 from J, leaving 4 bases between them. CDR3 DNA: TGTGCCAGCAGGTCAGAAGCTTTCTTT. Translation: CASRSEAFF.

CDR3: CASSEQVRRETQYF. Written as DNA, the CDR3 is TGCGCCAGCAGTGAACAGGTCAGGCGGGAGACCCAGTACTTC. V is TRBV10-2 and J is TRBJ2-5, with TRBD1 as a possible D gene (5 bases). V dropped 3 bases and J dropped 5 bases, with 13 bases sitting between them. The V gene's germline CDR1 is WSHSY and CDR2 SAAADI. The CDR3 has 14 amino acids.

The J gene is TRBJ2-3, the V gene TRBV2; 11 bases match TRBD2. The CDR3 extends over 14 amino acids. Trimming at V came to 10 bases and at J to 0 bases, leaving 3 bases not matched to a gene. Germline-derived CDR1 and CDR2 are SNHLY and FYNNEI. The CDR3 DNA is TGTGCCAAGGGACTAGCGGCTAGCACAGATACGCAGTATTTT. Its translation is CAKGLAASTDTQYF.

This sequence joins TRBV11-2 and TRBJ2-7; 8 bases are shared with TRBD2. This CDR3 region has 14 residues. Germline V gives CDR1 SGHAT, CDR2 FQNNGV. V dropped 3 bases and J dropped 2; count of bases not matched to a gene: 3. The CDR3 nucleotides are TGTGCCAGCAGCTTCACTAGCGGAGCCTACGAGCAGTACTTC. This encodes CASSFTSGAYEQYF.

This sequence joins TRBV11-2 and TRBJ1-2; D is possibly TRBD1 (6 bases). Germline V lookup: CDR1 SGHAT, CDR2 FQNNGV. Trimming removed 1 base from V and 8 bases from J, with 11 bases in between. CDR3 length equals 13 residues. The CDR3 protein is CASSLAQGPGYTF. CDR3 nucleotide sequence: TGTGCCAGCAGCTTAGCACAGGGACCAGGCTACACCTTC.

The V and J genes are TRBV11-1 and TRBJ1-2; 12 positions agree with TRBD1. Germline CDR1 and CDR2: SGHAT and FQDESV (reference sequence). The CDR3 extends over 14 amino acids. The junction had 5 bases not matched to a gene; V was cut back by 5 bases and J by 7 bases. CDR3 sequence reads: CASSVGQGARGYTF. Here the CDR3 DNA reads TGTGCCAGCAGCGTGGGACAGGGGGCGCGTGGCTACACCTTC. Variable domain in full (rest from reference TRBV11-1 and TRBJ1-2): EAEVAQSPRYKITEKSQAVAFWCDPISGHATLYWYRQILGQGPELLVQFQDESVVDDSQLPKDRFSAERLKGVDSTLKIQPAELGDSAMYLCASSVGQGARGYTFGSGTRLTVV.

The V and J genes are TRBV20-1 and TRBJ2-7, with no clear D. CDR3 length equals 11 residues. The germline V gene encodes CDR1 DFQATT and CDR2 SNEGSKA (reference sequence). Trimming took 5 bases from V and 7 from J, leaving 12 bases between them. CDR3 sequence: CSAGRRLEQYF. CDR3 in DNA: TGCAGTGCTGGGCGGCGATTAGAGCAGTACTTC.

The V and J genes are TRBV10-2 and TRBJ2-7; TRBD2 aligns across 10 bases. Germline loops: CDR1 WSHSY, CDR2 SAAADI. The CDR3 is made up of 15 amino acids. Germline trimming cut 5 bases from V and 4 bases from J; bases unmatched to any gene: 8. CDR3 sequence reads: CASSPSLAGVYEQYF. In DNA form, the CDR3 reads TGCGCCAGCAGTCCATCGCTAGCGGGGGTTTACGAGCAGTACTTC.

This clone showed up just once. This chain uses TRBV25-1 with TRBJ1-4; no clear D. The germline V gene has CDR1 MGHDK and CDR2 SYGVNS. This CDR3 contains 16 residues. Trimming shortened V by 7 bases and J by 0 bases, and 15 bases separated the two germline ends. Here the CDR3 DNA reads TGTGCCAGCACAGTCGGCGGACTTGCAACTAATGAAAAACTGTTTTTT. This sequence encodes CASTVGGLATNEKLFF.

This CDR3 reads CASSQVLAGGRGTDTQYF. The CDR3 DNA follows: TGCGCCAGCAGCCAAGTCCTAGCGGGAGGGCGAGGGACAGATACGCAGTATTTT. The V gene is TRBV4-1, the J gene TRBJ2-3, with TRBD2 identical over 12 bases. The CDR3 loop spans 18 amino acids. With 1 base clipped from V and 3 bases from J, the junction kept 8 bases outside the gene matches. Per the germline V gene, CDR1 is MGHRA and CDR2 is YSYEKL.

This clone was seen just once. The chain is built from TRBV28 and TRBJ1-5, with 8 bases that match TRBD1. Trimming took 6 bases from V and 1 from J; bases not matched to a gene: 8. Looked up from germline, CDR1 is MDHEN and CDR2 is SYDVKM. The CDR3 consists of 16 residues. CDR3 region: CASSLIGQGSNQPQHF. The CDR3 bases are TGTGCCAGCAGCCTAATCGGACAGGGAAGCAATCAGCCCCAGCATTTT. The complete variable domain, with remaining parts taken from reference TRBV28 and TRBJ1-5, reads DVKVTQSSRYLVKRTGEKVFLECVQDMDHENMFWYRQDPGLGLRLIYFSYDVKMKEKGDIPEGYSVSREKKERFSLILESASTNQTSMYLCASSLIGQGSNQPQHFGDGTRLSIL.

The V call is TRBV28, the J call TRBJ1-6, with D perhaps TRBD1 (6 bases). The germline gives CDR1 MDHEN, CDR2 SYDVKM. The CDR3 sequence is 16 residues long. Trimming stripped 3 bases from V and 10 bases from J, with 19 bases between. CDR3 nucleotide sequence: TGTGCCAGCAGTTTGGGGGCCCGCGGTTTGGTCTCACCCCTCCACTTT. Protein product: CASSLGARGLVSPLHF.

The V gene is TRBV4-2, the J gene TRBJ1-2; a possible D gene is TRBD1 (5 bases). This CDR3 comprises 15 residues. Per the germline V gene, CDR1 is LGHNA and CDR2 is YNFKEQ. Trimming shortened V by 0 bases and J by 4 bases, and 12 bases separated the two germline ends. The CDR3 loop reads CASSQDRGAGYGYTF. The CDR3 coding sequence is TGTGCCAGCAGCCAAGATAGAGGGGCAGGCTATGGCTACACCTTC.

CDR3 sequence reads: CASSTTGVRHTDTQYF. CDR3 in DNA: TGTGCCAGCAGTACTACGGGCGTTAGACACACAGATACGCAGTATTTT. The chain links TRBV28 to TRBJ2-3; D unresolved. The CDR3 has 16 residues. CDR1 MDHEN and CDR2 SYDVKM come from the germline V gene. The ends were cut back, 5 bases at V and 2 bases at J, with 17 bases in the middle.

V gene TRBV9 combines with J gene TRBJ2-1; TRBD2 matches 9 bases. Trimming at V came to 0 bases and at J to 8 bases, leaving 6 bases not matched to a gene. The CDR3 loop spans 15 amino acids. The germline V gene encodes CDR1 SGDLS and CDR2 YYNGEE. The CDR3 here is CASSVGGSGSDEQFF. DNA of the CDR3: TGTGCCAGCAGCGTAGGAGGTAGCGGGAGCGATGAGCAGTTCTTC.

This clone was recorded a few times. The V gene is TRBV28, the J gene TRBJ1-5; 8 bases map to TRBD1. Per germline, CDR1 MDHEN and CDR2 SYDVKM. V trimming: 5 bases; J trimming: 2 bases; junction bases outside the gene matches: 17. The CDR3 extends over 19 amino acids. CDR3 sequence (DNA): TGTGCCAGCAGTATGATTGACAGGGGCTCCCTTCGAGGCAATCAGCCCCAGCATTTT. As protein: CASSMIDRGSLRGNQPQHF.

V usage is TRBV5-6 and J usage is TRBJ1-5, with TRBD1 identical over 9 bases. With V trimmed by 2 bases and J by 7 bases, 4 bases remained unmatched. CDR3 size: 14 residues. CDR1 is SGHDT, CDR2 YYEEEE, per germline. This CDR3 is CASSFGQGRQPQHF. The CDR3 region has the DNA TGTGCCAGCAGCTTCGGACAGGGGAGACAGCCCCAGCATTTT.

The chain couples TRBV10-1 to TRBJ1-1; TRBD1 aligns across 10 bases. V dropped 0 bases and J dropped 5; count of bases not matched to a gene: 3. This CDR3 has 15 amino acids. Germline V gene sequence: CDR1 WNHNN, CDR2 SYGVQD (reference sequence). Written as DNA, the CDR3 is TGCGCCAGCAGTGAGTCGTGGGACAGGGGAACTGAAGCTTTCTTT. Encoded protein: CASSESWDRGTEAFF.

J is TRBJ2-1 and V is TRBV6-5; the D gene is possibly TRBD2 (5 bases). V was trimmed by 0 bases and J by 4 bases, leaving 10 bases between them. This CDR3 comprises 15 residues. Germline CDR1 reads MNHEY; CDR2 reads SVGAGI. The CDR3 coding sequence is TGTGCCAGCAGTTACTCGCCAGCGGCTTACAATGAGCAGTTCTTC. Its translation: CASSYSPAAYNEQFF.

This clone was counted between two and nine times. The chain is built from TRBV6-1 and TRBJ1-4, with TRBD1 matching over 10 bases. Germline lookup yields CDR1 MNHNS and CDR2 SASEGT. Trimming cost V 4 bases and J 7 bases; bases outside gene matches: 6. The CDR3 length is 15 residues. The CDR3: CASSVDRGLSEKLFF. The DNA for the CDR3 is TGTGCCAGCAGTGTAGACAGGGGGCTTAGTGAAAAACTGTTTTTT.

This clone was observed a single time. The chain couples TRBV29-1 to TRBJ2-7; D remains unclear. CDR1 SQVTM and CDR2 ANQGSEA come from the germline V gene. Trimming took off 4 bases at V and 3 bases at J, with 10 bases between the two ends. The CDR3 loop spans 12 amino acids. The CDR3 is CSVGVMSYEQYF. Here the CDR3 DNA reads TGCAGCGTTGGCGTGATGAGCTACGAGCAGTACTTC.

The chain uses TRBV29-1 and TRBJ2-7; D not resolved. Germline V gene lookup returns CDR1 SQVTM and CDR2 ANQGSEA. Between the trimmed V and J ends, which lost 4 bases and 3 bases, there was a span of 7 bases. The length of the CDR3 is 11 residues. The CDR3, as DNA: TGCAGCGTTGGTCAAGACTACGAGCAGTACTTC. This sequence encodes CSVGQDYEQYF.

The sample holds one count of this clone. The rearrangement joins TRBV6-1 to TRBJ1-5; D is perhaps TRBD1 (5 bases). CDR3 length: 12 residues. Trimming shortened V by 3 bases and J by 7 bases, and 7 bases separated the two germline ends. Germline values: CDR1 MNHNS, CDR2 SASEGT. The CDR3 nucleotides are TGTGCCAGCAGTGACAGGGACCAGCCCCAGCATTTT. This encodes CASSDRDQPQHF.

The chain is built from TRBV5-5 and TRBJ2-3; unclear D gene. The germline V gene encodes CDR1 SGHKS and CDR2 YYEKEE (reference sequence). Trimming left V 0 bases short and J 3 bases short, with 14 bases between. The CDR3 extends over 16 amino acids. CDR3 protein: CASSLAGGIATDTQYF. The CDR3 DNA follows: TGTGCCAGCAGCTTGGCAGGTGGGATAGCTACAGATACGCAGTATTTT.

The chain carries TRBV2 and TRBJ1-2; maybe TRBD1 (5 bases). The CDR3 is made up of 14 amino acids. V dropped 6 bases and J dropped 3 bases, with 14 bases sitting between them. The germline V gene encodes CDR1 SNHLY and CDR2 FYNNEI. CDR3 region: CASRPQGFDYGYTF. The CDR3 coding sequence is TGTGCCAGCAGGCCCCAGGGTTTCGACTATGGCTACACCTTC.

The CDR3 coding sequence is TGTGCCGCATCTGGGGGGGGCCCCGCCGGTAGTCGTTCGGACACTGAAGCTTTCTTT. Its protein product is CAASGGGPAGSRSDTEAFF. The chain has TRBV10-3 and TRBJ1-1; weak D call: TRBD1 (6 bases). Trimming cost V 11 bases and J 3 bases, with 34 bases left between them. The germline CDR1 and CDR2 sequences are ENHRY and SYGVKD. CDR3 length: 19 amino acids.

J is TRBJ2-5 and V is TRBV6-5; no reliable D call. This CDR3 spans 14 amino acids. The germline V gene has CDR1 MNHEY and CDR2 SVGAGI. V lost 5 bases, J lost 6 bases, and 16 bases lay in between. The CDR3 nucleotides are TGTGCCAGCAGTGACGGAGCGTTTAGGCAGACCCAGTACTTC. It specifies CASSDGAFRQTQYF.